This TCR beta chain was sequenced in a study of T cell responses to AZD1222 COVID-19 vaccine. Findings of the study overall: Only five to seven AZD1222 recipients were seropositive at baseline. Reportedly, nearly half of unique spike TCRs recognized epitopes outside B.1.351/B.1.1.7 mutations. White British people made up most donors, females outnumbered males, and clonal diversity was possibly underestimated.

As concerns this clone: The antigen remains undetermined.

Profiling relied on immunoSEQ multiplex PCR, and the TCRdb table lists in-frame clones only, not all of them. The sample records roughly 170,000 clones, approximately 94% being singletons. V was shortened by 5 bases and J by 5 bases, with 14 bases between the two germline ends. The germline gives CDR1 LNHDA, CDR2 SQIVND (reference sequence). The CDR3 is made up of 14 amino acids. Second-dose intervals of approximately 4 or approximately 12 weeks were pooled. Source: peripheral blood, taken 28 days after the second AZD1222 dose. The rearrangement uses TRBV19 and TRBJ2-3; TRBD2 might be the D (7 bases). The TCR sequence derives from an adult who received the AZD1222 COVID-19 vaccine. The DNA of the CDR3 is TGTGCCAGTAGTTGGGGGGGCTCGGGAGATACGCAGTATTTT. Protein product: CASSWGGSGDTQYF.